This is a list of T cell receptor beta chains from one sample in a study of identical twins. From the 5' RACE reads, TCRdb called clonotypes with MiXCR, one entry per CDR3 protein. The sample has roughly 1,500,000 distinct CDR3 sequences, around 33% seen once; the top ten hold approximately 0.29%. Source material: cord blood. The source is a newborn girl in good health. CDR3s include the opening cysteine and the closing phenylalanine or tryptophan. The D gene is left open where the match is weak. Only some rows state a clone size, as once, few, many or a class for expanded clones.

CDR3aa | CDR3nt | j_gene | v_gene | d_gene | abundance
CSVAVQNYGYTF | TGCAGCGTGGCCGTCCAGAACTATGGCTACACCTTC | TRBJ1-2 | TRBV29-1 | NA | many
CATSRVRTSLEQFF | TGTGCCACCAGCAGGGTCCGGACTAGTCTTGAGCAGTTCTTC | TRBJ2-1 | TRBV15 | TRBD2 | NA
CASSSALREPNTEAFF | TGTGCCAGCAGCTCTGCACTTCGGGAACCGAACACTGAAGCTTTCTTT | TRBJ1-1 | TRBV7-9 | NA | NA
CASSDPGYNEQFF | TGTGCCAGTTCGGACCCCGGCTACAATGAGCAGTTCTTC | TRBJ2-1 | TRBV6-6 | NA | NA
CASSVDGRYQPQHF | TGTGCCAGCAGCGTAGACGGCAGATATCAGCCCCAGCATTTT | TRBJ1-5 | TRBV9 | NA | NA
CASSYLAGVSHEQYF | TGCGCCAGCAGTTATCTAGCGGGAGTCTCCCATGAGCAGTACTTC | TRBJ2-5 | TRBV5-1 | TRBD2 | NA
CASSFRRTSGNTDTQYF | TGTGCCAGCAGTTTTAGAAGGACTAGCGGCAACACAGATACGCAGTATTTT | TRBJ2-3 | TRBV12-3/TRBV12-4 | TRBD2 | NA
CASSPKPNGAFGYNEQFF | TGTGCCAGCAGCCCGAAACCAAATGGGGCTTTTGGTTACAATGAGCAGTTCTTC | TRBJ2-1 | TRBV11-1 | NA | NA
CSARTSGNYNEQFF | TGCAGTGCTAGAACTAGCGGGAACTACAATGAGCAGTTCTTC | TRBJ2-1 | TRBV20-1 | TRBD2 | many
CASSSTAHSGSGTGELFF | TGTGCCAGCAGCTCGACGGCACATAGCGGGAGTGGTACCGGGGAGCTGTTTTTT | TRBJ2-2 | TRBV3-1 | TRBD2 | NA
CASSRPGTGAEKLFF | TGTGCCAGCAGCCGGCCGGGGACAGGGGCTGAAAAACTGTTTTTT | TRBJ1-4 | TRBV16 | TRBD1 | NA
CASSQSGNERFF | TGTGCCAGCAGCCAGTCTGGCAATGAGCGGTTCTTC | TRBJ2-1 | TRBV3-1 | NA | NA
CAISLGPTDTQYF | TGTGCCATCAGTCTGGGACCGACAGATACGCAGTATTTT | TRBJ2-3 | TRBV10-3 | NA | NA
CASSQDGTGREKLFF | TGTGCCAGCAGCCAAGACGGGACAGGTCGTGAAAAACTGTTTTTT | TRBJ1-4 | TRBV14 | TRBD1 | NA
CATSKASGRAGNEQFF | TGTGCCACCAGTAAGGCTAGCGGGAGGGCAGGGAATGAGCAGTTCTTC | TRBJ2-1 | TRBV24-1 | TRBD2 | NA
CASAGETQYF | TGTGCCTCTGCTGGGGAGACCCAGTACTTC | TRBJ2-5 | TRBV28 | NA | many
CASSKRAASLENSPLHF | TGTGCCAGCAGCAAAAGGGCAGCGTCCCTTGAGAATTCACCCCTCCACTTT | TRBJ1-6 | TRBV21-1 | NA | NA
CSVEARELDEQFF | TGCAGCGTTGAAGCGCGGGAGCTCGATGAGCAGTTCTTC | TRBJ2-1 | TRBV29-1 | TRBD2 | NA
CASSQGVTEKLFF | TGCGCCAGCAGCCAGGGGGTTACGGAAAAACTGTTTTTT | TRBJ1-4 | TRBV4-1 | NA | few
CASSFPGAGNEQFF | TGTGCCAGCAGCTTTCCAGGCGCAGGCAATGAGCAGTTCTTC | TRBJ2-1 | TRBV7-9 | NA | NA
CASSFRWQGNQPQHF | TGTGCCAGCAGCTTCCGGTGGCAAGGCAATCAGCCCCAGCATTTT | TRBJ1-5 | TRBV5-6 | NA | NA
CAISGQDYNTEAFF | TGTGCCATCAGTGGACAGGACTATAACACTGAAGCTTTCTTT | TRBJ1-1 | TRBV10-3 | NA | NA
CASSGQDRGGTEAFF | TGTGCCAGCAGCGGACAGGACAGGGGGGGCACTGAAGCTTTCTTT | TRBJ1-1 | TRBV5-6 | TRBD1 | NA
CASSQVGLAGPDTQYF | TGCGCCAGCAGCCAAGTGGGACTAGCGGGCCCAGATACGCAGTATTTT | TRBJ2-3 | TRBV4-1 | TRBD2 | NA
CAISATGAYEQYF | TGTGCCATCAGTGCCACAGGGGCCTACGAGCAGTACTTC | TRBJ2-7 | TRBV10-3 | TRBD1 | NA
CSARRWGNEQYF | TGCAGTGCTAGAAGATGGGGTAACGAGCAGTACTTC | TRBJ2-7 | TRBV20-1 | NA | few
CASSPRKGPSSGNTIYF | TGTGCCAGCAGTCCAAGAAAGGGACCCAGCTCTGGAAACACCATATATTTT | TRBJ1-3 | TRBV6-1 | NA | NA
CASSQLRTGGQENEKLFF | TGTGCCAGCAGCCAACTACGGACAGGGGGCCAAGAGAATGAAAAACTGTTTTTT | TRBJ1-4 | TRBV4-2 | TRBD1 | few
CASSMNQAVPYEQYF | TGTGCCAGTAGTATGAATCAGGCAGTCCCCTACGAGCAGTACTTC | TRBJ2-7 | TRBV19 | NA | NA
CASSARLADSSYNEQFF | TGCGCCAGCAGCGCCAGACTAGCGGACAGCTCCTACAATGAGCAGTTCTTC | TRBJ2-1 | TRBV5-1 | TRBD2 | NA
CASRQDYNSPLHF | TGTGCCAGCCGACAGGACTATAATTCACCCCTCCACTTT | TRBJ1-6 | TRBV10-3 | NA | NA
CSAPEPGTNYGYTF | TGCAGTGCTCCGGAACCAGGAACTAACTATGGCTACACCTTC | TRBJ1-2 | TRBV20-1 | NA | NA
CASSDRDRAEKLFF | TGTGCCAGCAGCGACCGGGACAGGGCTGAAAAACTGTTTTTT | TRBJ1-4 | TRBV7-9 | TRBD1 | NA
CAISESETGHYSGANVLTF | TGTGCCATCAGTGAGTCGGAGACAGGGCATTACTCTGGGGCCAACGTCCTGACTTTC | TRBJ2-6 | TRBV10-3 | TRBD1 | NA
CASSLHLGTGVNSPLHF | TGTGCCAGCAGTTTACACCTCGGCACAGGTGTTAATTCACCCCTCCACTTT | TRBJ1-6 | TRBV28 | NA | NA
CASSPHRVSGYTF | TGTGCCAGCAGCCCACACAGGGTGTCTGGCTACACCTTC | TRBJ1-2 | TRBV7-2 | NA | NA
CATSDPGQGHLKDGYTF | TGTGCCACCAGTGATCCGGGACAGGGGCACCTTAAGGATGGCTACACCTTC | TRBJ1-2 | TRBV24-1 | TRBD1 | few
CATSEGTGNTDTQYF | TGTGCCACCAGTGAAGGGACAGGCAACACAGATACGCAGTATTTT | TRBJ2-3 | TRBV24-1 | TRBD1 | NA
CASSVWDRSYNEQFF | TGTGCCAGCAGTGTGTGGGACCGATCCTACAATGAGCAGTTCTTC | TRBJ2-1 | TRBV27 | NA | few
CASSIKGAGYGYTF | TGTGCCAGCAGTATTAAGGGGGCCGGCTATGGCTACACCTTC | TRBJ1-2 | TRBV12-3/TRBV12-4 | TRBD1 | NA
CASSQDPTGTYEQYF | TGTGCCAGCAGCCAAGATCCGACAGGGACCTACGAGCAGTACTTC | TRBJ2-7 | TRBV3-1 | TRBD1 | few
CASSLAWSGAPPEQYF | TGTGCCAGCAGCTTAGCGTGGTCGGGAGCACCGCCTGAGCAGTACTTC | TRBJ2-7 | TRBV7-9 | NA | NA
CASSLSRGPNTEAFF | TGTGCCAGCAGTTTATCTCGGGGTCCCAATACTGAAGCTTTCTTT | TRBJ1-1 | TRBV27 | NA | NA
CASSYDREGNQPQHF | TGTGCCAGCAGTTACGACAGGGAGGGCAATCAGCCCCAGCATTTT | TRBJ1-5 | TRBV6-5 | TRBD1 | NA
CASSGGQGRTEAFF | TGCGCCAGCAGCGGGGGACAGGGGAGGACTGAAGCTTTCTTT | TRBJ1-1 | TRBV5-1 | TRBD1 | NA
CSVELQGSYEQYF | TGCAGCGTTGAACTGCAGGGTTCCTACGAGCAGTACTTC | TRBJ2-7 | TRBV29-1 | NA | few
CASSLKLQGNQPQHF | TGTGCCAGCAGTTTAAAACTACAGGGGAACCAGCCCCAGCATTTT | TRBJ1-5 | TRBV12-3/TRBV12-4 | TRBD1 | few
CASSLAYRNHLSYEQYF | TGTGCCAGCAGCTTAGCTTATCGCAATCACCTCTCCTACGAGCAGTACTTC | TRBJ2-7 | TRBV7-8 | NA | few
CASSATGGSYERYF | TGTGCCAGCAGTGCTACGGGAGGGTCCTACGAGCGGTACTTC | TRBJ2-5 | TRBV25-1 | TRBD2 | NA
CASSQGRPGTENTGELFF | TGTGCCAGCAGCCAAGGAAGGCCCGGGACAGAGAACACCGGGGAGCTGTTTTTT | TRBJ2-2 | TRBV4-2 | TRBD1 | NA
CASSYFGAGADTQYF | TGTGCCAGCAGTTACTTCGGCGCGGGAGCAGATACGCAGTATTTT | TRBJ2-3 | TRBV2 | TRBD2 | few
CAGSKLTGSSYNSPLHF | TGTGCCGGCAGCAAATTGACAGGCAGCTCCTATAATTCACCCCTCCACTTT | TRBJ1-6 | TRBV21-1 | NA | NA
CASSLVCNMNTEAFF | TGTGCCAGCAGCTTAGTCTGTAACATGAACACTGAAGCTTTCTTT | TRBJ1-1 | TRBV11-2 | NA | NA
CSVGNTGGETQYF | TGCAGCGTTGGTAATACAGGGGGAGAGACCCAGTACTTC | TRBJ2-5 | TRBV29-1 | TRBD1 | few
CASSFPQGKRGSDTQYF | TGTGCCAGCAGTTTTCCCCAGGGGAAGCGGGGGTCAGATACGCAGTATTTT | TRBJ2-3 | TRBV12-3/TRBV12-4 | TRBD2 | few